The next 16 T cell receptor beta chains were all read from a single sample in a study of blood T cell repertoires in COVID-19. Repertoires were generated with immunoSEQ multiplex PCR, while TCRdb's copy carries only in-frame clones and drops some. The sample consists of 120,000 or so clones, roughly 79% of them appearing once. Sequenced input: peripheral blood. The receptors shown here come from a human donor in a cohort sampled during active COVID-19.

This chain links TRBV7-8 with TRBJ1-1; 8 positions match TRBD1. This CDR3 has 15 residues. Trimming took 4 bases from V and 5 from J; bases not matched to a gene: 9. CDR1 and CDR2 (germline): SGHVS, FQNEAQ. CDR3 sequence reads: CASSSPTGGSTEAFF. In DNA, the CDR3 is TGTGCCAGCAGCTCACCCACAGGGGGGAGTACTGAAGCTTTCTTT. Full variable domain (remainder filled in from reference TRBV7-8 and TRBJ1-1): GAGVSQSPRYKVAKRGQDVALRCDPISGHVSLFWYQQALGQGPEFLTYFQNEAQLDKSGLPSDRFFAERPEGSVSTLKIQRTQQEDSAVYLCASSSPTGGSTEAFFGQGTRLTVV.

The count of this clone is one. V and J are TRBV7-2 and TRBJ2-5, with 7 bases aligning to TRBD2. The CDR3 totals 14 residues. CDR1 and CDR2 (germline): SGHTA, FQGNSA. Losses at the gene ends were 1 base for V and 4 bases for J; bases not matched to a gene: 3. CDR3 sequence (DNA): TGTGCCAGCAGCTTAGGGGGGGGGAGAGAGACCCAGTACTTC. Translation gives CASSLGGGRETQYF.

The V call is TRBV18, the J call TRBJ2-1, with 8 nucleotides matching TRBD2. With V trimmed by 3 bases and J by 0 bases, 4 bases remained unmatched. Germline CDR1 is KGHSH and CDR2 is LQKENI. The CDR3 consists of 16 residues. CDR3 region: CASSPSGSFSYNEQFF. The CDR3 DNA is TGTGCCAGCTCACCCAGCGGGAGTTTCTCCTACAATGAGCAGTTCTTC.

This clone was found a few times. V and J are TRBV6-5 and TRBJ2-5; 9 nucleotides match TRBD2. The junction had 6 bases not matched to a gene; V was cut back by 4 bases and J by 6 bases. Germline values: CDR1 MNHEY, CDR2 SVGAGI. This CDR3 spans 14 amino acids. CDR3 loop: CASSSSSGIQTQYF. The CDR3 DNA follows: TGTGCCAGCAGTTCCTCTAGCGGGATCCAGACCCAGTACTTC.

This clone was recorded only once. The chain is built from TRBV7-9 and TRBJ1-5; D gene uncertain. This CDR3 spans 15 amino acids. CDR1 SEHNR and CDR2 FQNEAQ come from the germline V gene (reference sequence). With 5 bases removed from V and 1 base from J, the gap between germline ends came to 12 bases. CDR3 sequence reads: CASSTGAMSNQPQHF. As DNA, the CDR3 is TGTGCCAGCAGCACCGGAGCTATGAGCAATCAGCCCCAGCATTTT.

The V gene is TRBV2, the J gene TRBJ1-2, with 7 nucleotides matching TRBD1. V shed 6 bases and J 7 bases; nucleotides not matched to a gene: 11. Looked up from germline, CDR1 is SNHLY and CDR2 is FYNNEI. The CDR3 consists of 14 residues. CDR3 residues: CASRFAEGAVGYTF. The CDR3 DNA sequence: TGTGCCAGCAGATTCGCGGAGGGGGCGGTTGGCTACACCTTC.

The CDR3 is CAWEGDRGGEQYF. The CDR3 DNA follows: TGTGCCTGGGAAGGGGACAGGGGGGGAGAGCAGTACTTC. The chain carries TRBV30 and TRBJ2-7; 11 positions match TRBD1. The CDR3 sequence is 13 residues long. V lost 5 bases, J lost 7 bases, and 7 bases stayed unmatched. Germline V gives CDR1 GTSNPN, CDR2 SVGIG (reference sequence).

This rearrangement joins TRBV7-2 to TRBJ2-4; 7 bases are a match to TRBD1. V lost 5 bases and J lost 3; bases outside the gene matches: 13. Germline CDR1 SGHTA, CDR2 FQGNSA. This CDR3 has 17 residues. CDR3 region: CASSAKTGVTGKNIQYF. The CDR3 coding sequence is TGTGCCAGCAGCGCCAAAACAGGGGTCACCGGCAAAAACATTCAGTACTTC.

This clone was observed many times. The DNA for the CDR3 is TGTGCCAGCAGCTTAGGAAGCGCATATGAGCAGTTCTTC. As protein: CASSLGSAYEQFF. The chain couples TRBV7-2 to TRBJ2-1, with D unresolved. The CDR3 is made up of 13 amino acids. Germline V gene sequence: CDR1 SGHTA, CDR2 FQGNSA. Trimming cost V 1 base and J 8 bases, with 9 bases left between them.

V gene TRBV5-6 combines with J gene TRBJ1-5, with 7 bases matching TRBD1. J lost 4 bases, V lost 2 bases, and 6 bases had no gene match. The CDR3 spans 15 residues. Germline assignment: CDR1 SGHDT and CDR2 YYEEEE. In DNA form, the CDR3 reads TGTGCCAGCAGCTTAACCGGGACAGCAAATCAGCCCCAGCATTTT. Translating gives CASSLTGTANQPQHF.

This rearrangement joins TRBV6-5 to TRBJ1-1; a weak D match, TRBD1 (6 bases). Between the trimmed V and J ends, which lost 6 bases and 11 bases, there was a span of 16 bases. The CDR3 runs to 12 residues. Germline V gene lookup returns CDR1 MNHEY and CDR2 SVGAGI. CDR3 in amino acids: CASRGSGQTAFF. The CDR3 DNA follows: TGTGCCAGCAGAGGATCAGGACAGACGGCTTTCTTT.

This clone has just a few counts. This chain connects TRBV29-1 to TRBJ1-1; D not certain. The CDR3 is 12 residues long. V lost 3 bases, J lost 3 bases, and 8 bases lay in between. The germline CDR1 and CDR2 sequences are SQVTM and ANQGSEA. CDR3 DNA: TGCAGCGTTGATCGGAGGGACACTGAAGCTTTCTTT. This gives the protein CSVDRRDTEAFF.

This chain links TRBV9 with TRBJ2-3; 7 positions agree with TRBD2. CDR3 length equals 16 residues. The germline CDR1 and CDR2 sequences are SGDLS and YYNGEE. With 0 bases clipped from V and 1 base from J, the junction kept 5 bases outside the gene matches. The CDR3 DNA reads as TGTGCCAGCAGCGTAGCGGGGGGACTCGGCACAGATACGCAGTATTTT. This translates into CASSVAGGLGTDTQYF. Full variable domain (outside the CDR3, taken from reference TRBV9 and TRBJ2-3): DSGVTQTPKHLITATGQRVTLRCSPRSGDLSVYWYQQSLDQGLQFLIQYYNGEERAKGNILERFSAQQFPDLHSELNLSSLELGDSALYFCASSVAGGLGTDTQYFGPGTRLTVL.

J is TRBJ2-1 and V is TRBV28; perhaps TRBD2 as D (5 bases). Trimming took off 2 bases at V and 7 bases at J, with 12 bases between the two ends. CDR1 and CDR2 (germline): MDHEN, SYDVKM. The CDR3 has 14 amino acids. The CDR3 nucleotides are TGTGCCAGCAGTTTAACGGAGGACGGGAATGAGCAGTTCTTC. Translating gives CASSLTEDGNEQFF.

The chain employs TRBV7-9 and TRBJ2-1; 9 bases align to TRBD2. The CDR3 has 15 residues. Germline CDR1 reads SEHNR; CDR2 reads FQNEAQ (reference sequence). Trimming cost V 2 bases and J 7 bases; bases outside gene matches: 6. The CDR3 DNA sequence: TGTGCCAGCAGCTTACGTAGCGGGAGTTCTAATGAGCAGTTCTTC. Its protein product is CASSLRSGSSNEQFF.

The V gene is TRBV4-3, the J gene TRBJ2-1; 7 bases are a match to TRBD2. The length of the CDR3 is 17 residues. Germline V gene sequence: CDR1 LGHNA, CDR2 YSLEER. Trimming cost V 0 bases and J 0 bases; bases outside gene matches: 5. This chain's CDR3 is CASSQDGLESSYNEQFF. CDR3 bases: TGCGCCAGCAGCCAAGATGGACTAGAAAGCTCCTACAATGAGCAGTTCTTC.